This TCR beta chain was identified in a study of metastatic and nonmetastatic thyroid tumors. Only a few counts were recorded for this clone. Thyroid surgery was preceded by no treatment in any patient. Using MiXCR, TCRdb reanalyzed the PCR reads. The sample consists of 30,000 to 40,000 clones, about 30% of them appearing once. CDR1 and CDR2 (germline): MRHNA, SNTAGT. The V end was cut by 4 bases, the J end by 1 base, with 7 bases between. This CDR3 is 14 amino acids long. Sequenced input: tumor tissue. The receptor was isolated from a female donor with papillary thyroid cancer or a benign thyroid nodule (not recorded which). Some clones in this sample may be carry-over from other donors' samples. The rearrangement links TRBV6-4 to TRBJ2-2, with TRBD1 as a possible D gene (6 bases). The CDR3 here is CASSAGENTGELFF. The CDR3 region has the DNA TGTGCCAGCAGTGCAGGGGAGAACACCGGGGAGCTGTTTTTT.